This paragraph covers one T cell receptor (beta chain) sequence. This entry is derived from a study of blood T cell repertoires in COVID-19. Study context: Some COVID-19 samples were acute and others convalescent; all came from the United States, Italy and Spain.

Germline trimming cut 9 bases from V and 2 bases from J; bases unmatched to any gene: 10. The CDR3 spans 14 residues. In germline, CDR1 is SGHDN, CDR2 FVKESK. The method was immunoSEQ multiplex PCR; TCRdb's version includes in-frame clones alone and lacks a portion of them. Of over 35,000 clones listed, 85% are singletons. This sequence originates from a human donor in a cohort sampled during active COVID-19. This sequence joins TRBV14 and TRBJ2-7; 7 bases are a match to TRBD1. The sample taken for sequencing was peripheral blood. CDR3 coding DNA: TGTGCCAGGCGACAGGGTCTGAACGCCTACGAGCAGTACTTC. As protein: CARRQGLNAYEQYF.